Below, 30 T cell receptor beta chains from the same sample are listed, as sequenced in a study of CD8 T cells in ankylosing spondylitis (TCRdb year 2017). Study-wide conclusions, independent of this receptor: Blood from ankylosing spondylitis patients appeared to be characterized by a TCR beta motif made up of seven or eight highly homologous amino acid variants.

These receptors' targets are unknown. Library creation used 5' RACE. Sequencing was performed on an Illumina HiSeq 2500. The public reads were reanalyzed by TCRdb: fastp trimming at Q25, MiXCR alignment, in-frame beta chains only. Rows with one shared CDR3 protein collapse into an entry with the most common genes and DNA. The sample profile shows about 800,000 distinct CDR3 sequences; approximately 12% of them were found once. 0.45% to 0.6% of the sample lies in the top ten. The sample consisted of blood, either unsorted or a sorted T cell fraction (not recorded which). All receptors come from a male donor with ankylosing spondylitis.

This clonotype was counted only a few times. The CDR3 DNA reads as TGCGCCAGCAGTGATTGGGGGGTAGGCACCGGGGAGCTGTTTTTT. Protein: CASSDWGVGTGELFF. This chain connects TRBV10-2 to TRBJ2-2, with D perhaps TRBD2 (6 bases). Germline-derived CDR1 and CDR2 are WSHSY and SAAADI. This CDR3 comprises 15 residues. V was shortened by 3 bases and J by 4 bases, with 12 bases between the two germline ends.

The rearrangement uses TRBV7-3 and TRBJ2-7, with D possibly TRBD2 on 5 matching bases. In germline, CDR1 is SGHTA, CDR2 FQGTGA. The CDR3 extends over 14 amino acids. The V end was cut by 2 bases, the J end by 7 bases, with 15 bases between. The CDR3 bases are TGTGCCAGCAGCTTAGGTATTGGGTCGGGGGAGCAGTACTTC. The encoded protein is CASSLGIGSGEQYF. Complete variable domain (other parts from reference TRBV7-3 and TRBJ2-7): GAGVSQTPSNKVTEKGKYVELRCDPISGHTALYWYRQSLGQGPEFLIYFQGTGAADDSGLPNDRFFAVRPEGSVSTLKIQRTERGDSAVYLCASSLGIGSGEQYFGPGTRLTVT.

The table lists this clonotype with many counts. The chain has TRBV18 and TRBJ1-1; D remains ambiguous. Germline CDR1 reads KGHSH; CDR2 reads LQKENI. CDR3 size: 13 residues. V lost 8 bases, J lost 1 base, and 11 bases lay in between. In DNA, the CDR3 is TGTGCCAGCAGCCCGCGACAGAACACTGAAGCTTTCTTT. This sequence encodes CASSPRQNTEAFF. The variable domain in full, with the rest retrieved from reference TRBV18 and TRBJ1-1, is NAGVMQNPRHLVRRRGQEARLRCSPMKGHSHVYWYRQLPEEGLKFMVYLQKENIIDESGMPKERFSAEFPKEGPSILRIQQVVRGDSAAYFCASSPRQNTEAFFGQGTRLTVV.

This chain joins TRBV6-2 or TRBV6-3 and TRBJ2-1; 7 bases are a match to TRBD2. The CDR3 has 15 residues. Germline CDR1 reads MNHEY; CDR2 reads SVGEGT. Trimming at V came to 6 bases and at J to 4 bases, leaving 9 bases not matched to a gene. The CDR3 DNA sequence: TGTGCCAGCAGCCGATTACTAGCGAGATACAATGAGCAGTTCTTC. This encodes CASSRLLARYNEQFF.

The J gene is TRBJ2-5, the V gene TRBV20-1, with a weak D call TRBD1 (6 bases). V was clipped by 8 bases and J by 5 bases, with 15 bases between them. There are 12 residues in the CDR3. Germline lookup yields CDR1 DFQATT and CDR2 SNEGSKA (reference sequence). In nucleotides, the CDR3 is TGCAGTCTTGAGGGGGTTGGCGAGACCCAGTACTTC. Translated: CSLEGVGETQYF.

This clonotype occurred many times. This chain joins TRBV7-2 and TRBJ2-7; 7 bases agree with TRBD2. The CDR3 covers 17 residues. V trimming: 1 base; J trimming: 4 bases; junction bases outside the gene matches: 13. The germline gives CDR1 SGHTA, CDR2 FQGNSA. The CDR3 bases are TGTGCCAGCAGCTTAGTTTTTGGGGGGGGTGCCCGTTACGAGCAGTACTTC. This gives the protein CASSLVFGGGARYEQYF.

This clonotype was found many times. V gene TRBV20-1 combines with J gene TRBJ1-5; 8 bases agree with TRBD1. The germline gives CDR1 DFQATT, CDR2 SNEGSKA (reference sequence). The V gene end was trimmed by 0 bases and the J gene end by 4 bases; junction bases not matched to a gene: 8. The length of the CDR3 is 16 residues. The CDR3 coding sequence is TGCAGTGCTAGAGATGGTGGACAGGGAAGGAATCAGCCCCAGCATTTT. Encoded protein: CSARDGGQGRNQPQHF.

This clonotype was found many times. The chain carries TRBV20-1 and TRBJ2-7, with TRBD1 identical over 7 bases. CDR1 is DFQATT, CDR2 SNEGSKA, per germline (reference sequence). The CDR3 is 16 amino acids. V lost 1 base to trimming and J lost 3 bases; unmatched junction nucleotides: 12. The CDR3 sequence is CSARGPLQGSFYEQYF. The CDR3 DNA reads as TGCAGTGCTAGAGGCCCCTTACAGGGGTCCTTCTACGAGCAGTACTTC.

This clonotype appeared many times. This rearrangement joins TRBV7-2 to TRBJ2-3; the D gene is possibly TRBD2 (6 bases). Trimming cost V 6 bases and J 3 bases, with 7 bases left between them. The germline V gene encodes CDR1 SGHTA and CDR2 FQGNSA. The CDR3 is 12 amino acids. The CDR3 sequence is CASSLATDTQYF. The CDR3 DNA sequence: TGTGCCAGCAGTCTAGCGACAGATACGCAGTATTTT.

This rearrangement joins TRBV18 to TRBJ1-2; TRBD1 aligns across 9 bases. CDR3 length: 15 amino acids. After removal of 6 bases from V and 0 bases from J, the junction contained 5 bases not matched to a gene. CDR1 KGHSH and CDR2 LQKENI come from the germline V gene. The DNA of the CDR3 is TGTGCCAGCTCGGGGACAGGGATACCTAACTATGGCTACACCTTC. Translating gives CASSGTGIPNYGYTF.

The V and J genes are TRBV12-3 or TRBV12-4 and TRBJ2-7, with no clear D. V was trimmed by 3 bases and J by 2 bases, leaving 11 bases between them. The CDR3 spans 14 residues. The CDR3: CASSFLDRPYEQYF. CDR3 in DNA: TGTGCCAGCAGTTTCTTAGACCGACCCTACGAGCAGTACTTC.

This clonotype turned up a few times. The rearrangement links TRBV4-1 to TRBJ1-6; TRBD1 might be the D (5 bases). Germline lookup yields CDR1 MGHRA and CDR2 YSYEKL. V lost 4 bases and J 9 bases, leaving 22 bases between the germline ends. The CDR3 has 17 residues. Here the CDR3 reads CASSPWPRGHISSPLHF. The CDR3 coding sequence is TGCGCCAGCAGCCCGTGGCCAAGGGGCCACATCAGTTCACCCCTCCACTTT.

The chain uses TRBV5-1 and TRBJ1-3; D not certain. The CDR3 is 14 residues long. From germline, CDR1 is SGHRS and CDR2 YFSETQ. V was pared by 2 bases and J by 3 bases, with 9 bases between. The chain's CDR3 is CASSFLAGGNTIYF. The CDR3 nucleotides are TGCGCCAGCAGCTTTTTAGCAGGTGGAAACACCATATATTTT.

This chain links TRBV7-8 with TRBJ1-1, with a possible D match to TRBD1 (5 bases). V lost 1 base and J 1 base, leaving 16 bases between the germline ends. There are 17 residues in the CDR3. CDR1 and CDR2 from the germline V gene are SGHVS and FQNEAQ. The CDR3 spells CASSLVGAWGGNTEAFF. DNA for the CDR3: TGTGCCAGCAGCTTAGTTGGGGCCTGGGGGGGGAACACTGAAGCTTTCTTT.

V gene TRBV10-3 combines with J gene TRBJ2-7, with D possibly being TRBD1 (6 bases). CDR1 and CDR2 from the germline V gene are ENHRY and SYGVKD. V lost 10 bases, J lost 3 bases, and 16 bases lay in between. The CDR3 runs to 13 residues. CDR3 DNA: TGTGCCAGCGGAACAGGGATAGGCTACGAGCAGTACTTC. This gives the protein CASGTGIGYEQYF.

This clonotype was seen ten or more times. CDR3 region: CASSYARRASPLHF. Here the CDR3 DNA reads TGTGCCAGCAGTTACGCCAGACGGGCTTCACCCCTCCACTTT. The chain is built from TRBV6-2 or TRBV6-3 and TRBJ1-6; the D is unclear. Trimming pared 2 bases from V and 9 bases from J, leaving 11 bases between. Germline CDR1 reads MNHEY; CDR2 reads SVGEGT. This CDR3 has 14 amino acids.

This clonotype was counted between two and nine times. The rearrangement joins TRBV7-9 to TRBJ2-7; 7 nucleotides agree with TRBD1. Germline assignment: CDR1 SEHNR and CDR2 FQNEAQ (reference sequence). V shed 5 bases, J shed 5 bases, and the junction held 6 bases outside the gene matches. There are 13 residues in the CDR3. The CDR3 sequence is CASSLTGQDEQYF. For the CDR3, the DNA is TGTGCCAGCAGCCTGACTGGACAGGACGAGCAGTACTTC.

The chain carries TRBV5-4 and TRBJ2-5; 8 bases agree with TRBD2. There are 16 residues in the CDR3. Germline CDR1 SGHNT, CDR2 YYREEE (reference sequence). Trimming at V came to 4 bases and at J to 4 bases, leaving 12 bases not matched to a gene. Here the CDR3 reads CASSGHKRGGVETQYF. CDR3 nucleotide sequence: TGTGCCAGCAGCGGCCATAAACGGGGGGGCGTAGAGACCCAGTACTTC.

This clonotype was seen a few times. The CDR3 bases are TGTGCCAGCAGCTTAGCAGACAGGGAAACACGTTTCTTT. Translation: CASSLADRETRFF. J is TRBJ1-1 and V is TRBV7-8, with 7 positions matching TRBD1. Trimming removed 0 bases from V and 13 bases from J; junction bases left unmatched: 8. The CDR3 contains 13 residues. CDR1 is SGHVS and CDR2 is FQNEAQ in the germline V gene.

The chain is built from TRBV27 and TRBJ2-7; 7 bases agree with TRBD1. The germline V gene encodes CDR1 MNHEY and CDR2 SMNVEV (reference sequence). V shed 7 bases and J 1 base; nucleotides not matched to a gene: 4. CDR3 length: 13 residues. CDR3 in DNA: TGTGCCAGCATGGGACAGTTTTCCTACGAGCAGTACTTC. Its protein product is CASMGQFSYEQYF.

This clonotype was seen repeatedly, ten times or more. The chain links TRBV29-1 to TRBJ1-1; no reliable D call. This CDR3 is built from 12 residues. Germline V gene lookup returns CDR1 SQVTM and CDR2 ANQGSEA. Trimming stripped 5 bases from V and 4 bases from J, with 11 bases between. DNA of the CDR3: TGCAGCGTTCACGGGGTGGGCACTGAAGCTTTCTTT. It translates to CSVHGVGTEAFF.

This chain links TRBV20-1 with TRBJ1-4, with TRBD1 matching 9 bases. The CDR3 is made up of 15 amino acids. V shed 6 bases and J 0 bases; nucleotides not matched to a gene: 5. Germline CDR1 is DFQATT and CDR2 is SNEGSKA (reference sequence). The CDR3 reads CSARQGGATNEKLFF. The CDR3 coding sequence is TGCAGTGCCCGACAGGGGGGTGCAACTAATGAAAAACTGTTTTTT.

The rearrangement links TRBV28 to TRBJ1-2; no firm D call. Germline lookup yields CDR1 MDHEN and CDR2 SYDVKM. This CDR3 is built from 12 residues. Deletions cut 8 bases from V and 7 bases from J, with 14 bases between. In nucleotides, the CDR3 is TGTGCCAGCCAAAACCTCCCTCTTGGCTACACCTTC. As protein: CASQNLPLGYTF.

The sample holds a few counts of this clonotype. The rearrangement links TRBV7-6 to TRBJ2-7; 11 bases map to TRBD2. Trimming removed 3 bases from V and 3 bases from J; junction bases left unmatched: 4. Germline loops: CDR1 SGHVS, CDR2 FNYEAQ. This CDR3 comprises 15 residues. The CDR3 DNA follows: TGTGCCAGCAGCTTCGAGGGACTAGCGGACTACGAGCAGTACTTC. It codes for CASSFEGLADYEQYF.

The V and J genes are TRBV6-2 or TRBV6-3 and TRBJ2-3; D is uncertain. This CDR3 has 14 residues. The germline V gene encodes CDR1 MNHEY and CDR2 SVGEGT. Trimming pared 5 bases from V and 3 bases from J, leaving 12 bases between. CDR3 in DNA: TGTGCCAGCAGTCATGAAGCTGGGACAGATACGCAGTATTTT. Translation gives CASSHEAGTDTQYF.

This clonotype was detected a few times. The V gene is TRBV4-2, the J gene TRBJ2-7, with 7 bases fitting TRBD1. The germline gives CDR1 LGHNA, CDR2 YNFKEQ. Trimming took 2 bases from V and 5 from J; bases not matched to a gene: 6. This CDR3 has 14 amino acids. In DNA, the CDR3 is TGTGCCAGCAGCCAAATGACAGGGAACGACGAGCAGTACTTC. The encoded protein is CASSQMTGNDEQYF.

The rearrangement links TRBV11-3 to TRBJ2-2; D might be TRBD2 (5 bases). V shed 4 bases and J shed 5 bases, with 11 bases lying between them. CDR1 is SGHNT, CDR2 YENEEA, per germline. This CDR3 comprises 14 residues. In DNA, the CDR3 is TGTGCCAGCAGCTCCTCCACTAGGACCGGGGAGCTGTTTTTT. This encodes CASSSSTRTGELFF.

This clonotype was picked up many times. V usage is TRBV29-1 and J usage is TRBJ2-2; TRBD1 matches at 11 bases. The germline CDR1 and CDR2 sequences are SQVTM and ANQGSEA. With V trimmed by 7 bases and J by 4 bases, 2 bases remained unmatched. The CDR3 runs to 13 residues. CDR3 loop: CSGGTGGTGELFF. The CDR3 nucleotides are TGCAGCGGCGGGACAGGGGGCACCGGGGAGCTGTTTTTT.

The chain joins TRBV2 to TRBJ1-1; D gene uncertain. Trimming shortened V by 7 bases and J by 1 base, and 10 bases separated the two germline ends. Looked up from germline, CDR1 is SNHLY and CDR2 is FYNNEI. CDR3 length equals 13 residues. The CDR3 sequence is CASMIQPNTEAFF. The CDR3 DNA reads as TGTGCCAGCATGATCCAACCGAACACTGAAGCTTTCTTT.

The V gene is TRBV20-1, the J gene TRBJ2-7; D remains unclear. Germline V lookup: CDR1 DFQATT, CDR2 SNEGSKA (reference sequence). With 3 bases removed from V and 2 bases from J, the gap between germline ends came to 11 bases. The CDR3 loop spans 13 amino acids. The CDR3: CSASPRITYEQYF. The CDR3 region has the DNA TGCAGTGCTAGCCCCAGGATAACCTACGAGCAGTACTTC.